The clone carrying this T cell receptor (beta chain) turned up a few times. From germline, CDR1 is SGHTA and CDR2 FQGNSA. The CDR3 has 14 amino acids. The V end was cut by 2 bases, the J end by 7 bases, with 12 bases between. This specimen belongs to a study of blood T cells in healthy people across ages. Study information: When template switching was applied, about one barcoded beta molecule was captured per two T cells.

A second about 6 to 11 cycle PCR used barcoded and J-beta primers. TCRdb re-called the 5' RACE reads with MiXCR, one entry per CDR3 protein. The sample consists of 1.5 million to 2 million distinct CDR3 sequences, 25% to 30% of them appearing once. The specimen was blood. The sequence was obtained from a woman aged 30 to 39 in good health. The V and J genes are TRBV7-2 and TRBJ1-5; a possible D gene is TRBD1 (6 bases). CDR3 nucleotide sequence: TGTGCCAGCAGCTTAACCCAGGGGTGGCAGCCCCAGCATTTT. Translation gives CASSLTQGWQPQHF.